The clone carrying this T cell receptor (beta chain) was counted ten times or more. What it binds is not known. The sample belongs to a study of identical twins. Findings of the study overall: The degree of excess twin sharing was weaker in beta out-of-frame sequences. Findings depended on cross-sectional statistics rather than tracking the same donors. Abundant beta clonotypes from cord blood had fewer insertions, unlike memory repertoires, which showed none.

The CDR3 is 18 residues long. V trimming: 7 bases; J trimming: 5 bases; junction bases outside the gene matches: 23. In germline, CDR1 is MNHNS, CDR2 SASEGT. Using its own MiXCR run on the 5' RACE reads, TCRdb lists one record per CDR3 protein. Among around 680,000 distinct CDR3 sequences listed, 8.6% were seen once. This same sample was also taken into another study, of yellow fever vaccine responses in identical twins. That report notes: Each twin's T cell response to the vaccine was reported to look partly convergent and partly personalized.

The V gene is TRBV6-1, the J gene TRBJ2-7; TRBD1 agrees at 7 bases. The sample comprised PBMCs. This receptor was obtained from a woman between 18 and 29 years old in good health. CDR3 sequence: CASKSEGRGTVGSHEQYF. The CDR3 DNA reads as TGTGCCAGCAAGTCAGAGGGCAGGGGGACCGTGGGTTCCCACGAGCAGTACTTC.